This TCR beta chain derives from a study of shared clonotypes between healthy human individuals. Study-wide findings and caveats: Sampling covered blood only; tissue repertoires likely differ. With a handful of donors compared, around 5% of naive CD4 clonotypes were shared.

Germline CDR1 is ENHRY and CDR2 is SYGVKD. This CDR3 has 16 amino acids. With 2 bases clipped from V and 4 bases from J, the junction kept 4 bases outside the gene matches. Some clones are missing from TCRdb's copy, which holds only in-frame ones; the method was immunoSEQ multiplex PCR. The sample has fewer than 2.5 million clones, approximately 94% seen once. Concerning this clone itself: What it binds is unknown.

This chain uses TRBV10-3 with TRBJ2-1, with 11 positions matching TRBD2. This TCR came from a young man in good health. Some clones in this sample may be carry-over from other donors' samples. Sequences were obtained from naive CD4+ T cells from PBMCs. Subset of the sample: CD45RA+ positively selected. CDR3 DNA sequence: TGTGCCATCAGTGAGGTAGCGGGAGGGATTTACAATGAGCAGTTCTTC. This sequence encodes CAISEVAGGIYNEQFF.